This T cell receptor beta chain came from a study of cytomegalovirus exposure and HLA in healthy donors (dated by TCRdb to 2015 to 2018). Regarding the complete study: An earlier analysis of roughly 570 of the donors reported 276 Gb of sequence data and about 120 million unique TCR beta sequences obtained from approximately 180 million T cells. An early release that covered roughly 600 HLA-typed donors contained about 300 gigabases of sequencing data and tens of millions of unique TCR sequences. Typing coverage differed by locus: A, B, C, DRB1 and DQB1 were typed in roughly 629-630 donors, DQA1 in 522, DPA1 in 600 to 610, and DPB1 in 472. Among the roughly 400 genotyped donors, roughly 80% belonged to the genetic ancestry cluster associated with self-reported Caucasian donors. Class I and class II HLA loci were covered by the typing at four-digit resolution. Across under 500 genotyped donors of the cohort, an average of about 200,000 unique TCR beta nucleotide sequences per donor were sequenced, and 15% to 20% of those sequences were non-productive. A later analysis re-examined previously published TCR beta repertoires from 500 to 700 donors and added high-resolution HLA genotyping to investigate patterns of TCR occurrence. In a later genetic analysis, genome-wide SNP genotypes for about 60% of the 666 donors were used, and that subset was treated as a discovery cohort. The study combined high-throughput TCR immunosequencing, statistical association of individual TCRs with disease status, and machine learning to predict cytomegalovirus infection status. Rather than using new phenotypic data, the later analysis identified candidate immune exposures from TCR beta sequences and from how often those sequences occurred across donors. About five DR-DQ haplotypes were treated as single units for association and clustering because of strong linkage in the cohort. The study aimed to test whether cataloging public T cell receptors could reveal signatures of past pathogen exposure. In addition to the first cohort of around 670 subjects, a separate validation cohort of 120 different subjects was used. The T cell repertoires of 670 or so subjects were profiled by immunosequencing and related to cytomegalovirus serostatus. Donor age, sex, ethnicity and CMV serostatus were compiled alongside the repertoire data. Every discovery cohort repertoire had been produced on one sequencing platform. To decide whether each TCR beta V gene segment behaved as functional or pseudogenic, an earlier analysis of fewer than 750 of the donors relied on high-throughput TCR beta sequencing.

The CDR3 runs 12 residues from the cysteine to the phenylalanine. Just the 36-base CDR3 DNA is kept, in frame starting at base 1. At the junction V is shortened by 5 bases and J by 5 bases, with 9 bases in between. CDR1 is given as MDHEN and CDR2 as SYDVKM, both from the germline V gene. Library method: the immunoSEQ multiplex PCR assay. For the multiplex PCR, a mixture combining 60 forward primers for TCR Vbeta segments and 13 reverse primers for TCR Jbeta segments was used. A multiplex PCR assay on genomic DNA amplified the CDR3 region of rearranged TCR beta genes. The Illumina HiSeq System was used to sequence the amplified TCR beta libraries as 87-base-pair reads. The authors' analysis ran thus. Across the 670 or so repertoires, a later analysis counted around 80 million unique TCR beta chains, roughly 11 million of which were shared by at least two donors. Raw reads were error-corrected and collapsed into unique sequences with a nearest-neighbor algorithm that merged closely related sequences to remove PCR and sequencing errors. Alignment of CDR3 sequences to IMGT reference sequences was used to assign V, D and J gene segments. For a sequence to be retained, at least a six-nucleotide match to both a V gene segment and a J gene segment was required. A rearrangement counted as productive if the CDR3 had no stop codons and remained in frame with V and J, and every other rearrangement counted as non-productive. Following IMGT convention, CDR3 was defined as the stretch from the second conserved V-encoded cysteine to the conserved J-encoded phenylalanine. Sequences without an unambiguous match to a single V gene segment were excluded from the earlier analysis of 500 to 700 of the donors. An earlier analysis of 550 to 650 of the donors classified V segments as functional when productive rearrangements were above 56.7% and as segregating when the standard deviation between donors was above 5%. A statistical classification framework was built for diagnosing cytomegalovirus status from the catalog of TCR beta chain sequences. In a later analysis, V and J genes were assigned by comparing TCR nucleotide sequences against IMGT/GENE-DB human TR gene sequences. The TCRdist pipeline was used in a later analysis to assign CDR3 sequences and most-parsimonious VDJ recombination scenarios. In a later analysis, every TCR beta chain was defined by the combination of its CDR3 amino acid sequence and its V-gene family, and reads without a unique V-gene family were dropped. A later analysis removed roughly 590 highly shared, low-generation-probability nucleotide sequences to deal with suspected cross-contamination and a sequencing artifact. In a later analysis, a clonal expansion index for each public chain was calculated from normalized within-repertoire ranks of inferred template counts. In a later analysis, generation probabilities were computed with a VDJ recombination model fitted to out-of-frame rearrangements, and the resulting probabilities were checked against IGoR. A later analysis scored TCR-TCR, TCR-HLA and TCR-CMV co-occurrence with hypergeometric tests, applying a repertoire-size bias correction to TCR pairs. In a later analysis, false discovery rates were estimated by permuting HLA or CMV assignments 20 times. In a later analysis, co-occurring TCRs were grouped with DBSCAN, and TCRdist sequence similarity was added when clustering was performed within HLA-allele-positive subsets. Co-occurrence clustering excluded repertoires with fewer than 30,000 or more than 120,000 public chains, plus five with anomalous nucleotide sharing. Not all clones reach the TCRdb copy of this immuneACCESS table, which keeps in-frame sequences only. Checked studies attribute under half of the gap to unresolved V genes and leave the rest unexplained. Clone size and the V and J calls come from that table; the DNA yielded D and trimming. The sample data list a few hundred thousand clones, and about 81% of these were observed just once. The leading ten clones occupy about 7.5% of the sample.

Regarding this clone: Which antigen it targets is not known. Base-call qualities are not available, and no considerably larger clone is one nucleotide away.

General findings and caveats noted by the study authors: A later analysis found that most CMV-associated TCR beta chains appeared HLA-restricted, with HLA associations seemingly driven largely by CMV exposure. A cluster of highly shared sequence variants was judged likely to be a technical artifact of the sequencing pipeline. A further reported finding was that TCR beta sequences accurately predicted the HLA-A and HLA-B alleles for most subjects in the first cohort. Because some donors lacked HLA typing at each locus, the association tests relied only on the typed subset. In both the original and validation cohorts, the classifier was reported to diagnose cytomegalovirus status with high specificity and sensitivity. Some IMGT-functional V segments, including TRBV6-2 and TRBV6-3, could not be distinguished by the 87-base-pair reads and were therefore excluded. An earlier analysis of approximately 530 of the donors showed that most TCR beta V segments appeared in productive rearrangements either about 87% or about 30% of the time, which broadly matched IMGT annotations. An association between a missense DCLRE1C variant and V-gene and J-gene trimming of TCR beta chains was found in a later genetic analysis and replicated in an independent cohort. While some public TCRs were present in many individuals, most TCR sequences turned up only very rarely across donors. In vitro tests confirmed that a few of the cytomegalovirus-associated TCR beta chains recognize cytomegalovirus antigens. In a later analysis, HLA-associated TCR beta chains were found to be more clonally expanded and to have lower generation probabilities than equally common non-associated chains. Compared with the roughly 710-donor mean, donors in an Asian-associated ancestry cluster had fewer N-insertions in productive TCRs, according to a later genetic analysis. In a later analysis, the rate of TCR association differed among HLA loci, with DRB1 alleles having the most associated TCRs and HLA-C alleles having the fewest. The only immune exposure information available for the cohort was CMV serostatus. A later analysis associated some 17,000 TCR beta sequences with specific HLA alleles at a false discovery rate of 0.05. According to a later analysis, parvovirus B19, influenza, CMV and Epstein-Barr virus appeared linked to several top co-occurrence clusters. The authors suggested that the approach could potentially be extended to other disease states and immunological phenotypes. Correlated functional status among segregating V segments might be attributable to linkage disequilibrium, but an unknown experimental factor could not be ruled out. When HLA alleles, especially DR and DQ, strongly co-occurred, TCR associations were difficult to assign to individual alleles. Because counts were too low, seventeen rarely observed V segments, including chromosome 9 orphons, were excluded from the earlier analysis of 587 of the donors. Sequencing depth was assumed to be roughly uniform across donors in the presence/absence analyses, though that assumption may not hold. A total of fewer than 200 TCR beta chains were listed by the study as associated with cytomegalovirus. In this cohort, only TCR beta chains were sequenced, and detectable features were limited by the absence of alpha or paired-chain data.

The cohort consisted of approximately 690 healthy bone marrow donors. Cohort members were all nominally healthy when sampled, although unrecorded immune exposures were likely present. The donor tested CMV seropositive and was one of the 289 seropositive cohort members. A peripheral blood sample was provided by each donor, and peripheral blood mononuclear cells were used for TCR beta sequencing. Genomic DNA extraction from the blood cell samples was performed with the Qiagen DNeasy Blood Extraction Kit. This TCR was recovered from a woman between 55 and 75 years old in good health and CMV-seropositive. Recombination connected TRBV28 to TRBJ1-1; D gene: possibly TRBD1, on 5 matching bases. Sequencing was carried out using PBMCs. The sequence in DNA is TGTGCCAGCAGTCTTCGGGGGACTGAAGCTTTCTTT. Its product reads: CASSLRGTEAFF.